Given below is one T cell receptor beta chain in context. Its target is unknown. Once cultured for approximately eleven days, the cells underwent separation to obtain CD4+ T cells. The CDR3 sequence is 14 residues long. In germline, CDR1 is LNHDA, CDR2 SQIVND (reference sequence). Trimming shortened V by 2 bases and J by 2 bases, and 9 bases separated the two germline ends. TCRdb's table, derived via immunoSEQ multiplex PCR, lists solely in-frame clones and lacks some. The sample contains about 45,000 clones, 60% to 80% of which appear only once. The record originates from a study of vaccination effects on CD4 cells after COVID-19. Study-wide context: The culture medium for approximately 1.9 million PBMC per well included roughly 10 IU/ml IL-2 and around 9.9 ug/ml peptides.

This chain joins TRBV19 and TRBJ1-2; a possible D gene is TRBD1 (5 bases). The origin of this receptor is a human donor who had a prior SARS-CoV-2 infection. Here the sequenced sample was CD4+ T cells from PBMCs cultured without peptide, taken before COVID-19 vaccination. In DNA, the CDR3 is TGTGCCAGTAGTATAACAGGAATGAACTATGGCTACACCTTC. It specifies CASSITGMNYGYTF.